The 20 T cell receptor beta chains reported below all come from one sample, sequenced in a study of blood T cell repertoires in COVID-19. The protocol was immunoSEQ multiplex PCR, while the TCRdb copy is restricted to in-frame clones and leaves out a portion. The sample has 200,000 to 250,000 clones, approximately 78% seen once. Sequenced: peripheral blood. These receptors were obtained from a woman between 70 and 85 years old with COVID-19, enrolled during active disease.

The genes are TRBV5-6 and TRBJ1-3, with 8 positions matching TRBD1. V gave up 4 bases and J gave up 0 bases; unmatched junction bases: 9. Germline assignment: CDR1 SGHDT and CDR2 YYEEEE. This CDR3 has 17 amino acids. CDR3 protein: CASSRIRDRSSGNTIYF. The CDR3 DNA follows: TGTGCCAGCAGCCGCATCCGGGACAGGAGCTCTGGAAACACCATATATTTT.

The CDR3 sequence is CASSLRRERTYNEQFF. The CDR3 DNA is TGTGCCAGCAGCTTACGGCGGGAGCGAACCTACAATGAGCAGTTCTTC. This chain links TRBV13 with TRBJ2-1, with 7 positions matching TRBD2. J lost 2 bases, V lost 2 bases, and 6 bases had no gene match. Germline values: CDR1 PRHDT, CDR2 FYEKMQ (reference sequence). The CDR3 totals 16 residues.

V gene TRBV4-3 combines with J gene TRBJ2-5; D is possibly TRBD1 (6 bases). The CDR3 covers 16 residues. Germline CDR1 and CDR2: LGHNA and YSLEER. Trimming left V 3 bases short and J 2 bases short, with 16 bases between. CDR3 region: CASSQNTGIPQETQYF. The CDR3 region has the DNA TGCGCCAGCAGCCAGAACACAGGGATCCCGCAAGAGACCCAGTACTTC.

V gene TRBV7-9 combines with J gene TRBJ2-1; TRBD2 matches 9 bases. Trimming at V came to 2 bases and at J to 7 bases, leaving 9 bases not matched to a gene. CDR1 is SEHNR and CDR2 is FQNEAQ in the germline V gene (reference sequence). The CDR3 consists of 16 residues. DNA for the CDR3: TGTGCCAGCAGCTTAAGCGCGGGAGGGGGTTTGAATGAGCAGTTCTTC. Translated: CASSLSAGGGLNEQFF.

CDR3 sequence reads: CASSPPADTQYF. CDR3 DNA: TGTGCCAGCAGTCCCCCGGCAGATACGCAGTATTTT. The chain couples TRBV28 to TRBJ2-3; D gene unclear. Per the germline V gene, CDR1 is MDHEN and CDR2 is SYDVKM. V was shortened by 5 bases and J by 4 bases, with 7 bases between the two germline ends. This CDR3 has 12 amino acids.

The rearrangement links TRBV20-1 to TRBJ2-5; D gene ambiguous. The CDR3 covers 10 residues. Trimming left V 7 bases short and J 3 bases short, with 6 bases between. CDR1 and CDR2 from the germline V gene are DFQATT and SNEGSKA (reference sequence). The CDR3 spells CSVAKETQYF. The CDR3 DNA reads TGCAGTGTGGCAAAAGAGACCCAGTACTTC.

This clone was seen once. CDR3: CASSTGQGRDTQYF. The DNA for the CDR3 is TGTGCCAGCAGTACCGGACAGGGGCGAGATACGCAGTATTTT. The chain employs TRBV6-6 and TRBJ2-3; 9 bases map to TRBD1. V shed 5 bases, J shed 5 bases, and the junction held 5 bases outside the gene matches. The CDR3 runs 14 residues. In germline, CDR1 is MNHNY, CDR2 SVGAGI (reference sequence).

The DNA for the CDR3 is TGTGCCAGCAGTTTTAAGGGGGGGACGGGCAATGAGCAGTTCTTC. Its translation is CASSFKGGTGNEQFF. This rearrangement joins TRBV9 to TRBJ2-1; D possibly corresponds to TRBD2 (7 bases). Germline assignment: CDR1 SGDLS and CDR2 YYNGEE. The CDR3 runs 15 residues. Trimming pared 5 bases from V and 6 bases from J, leaving 18 bases between. The whole variable domain, remainder taken from reference TRBV9 and TRBJ2-1, is DSGVTQTPKHLITATGQRVTLRCSPRSGDLSVYWYQQSLDQGLQFLIQYYNGEERAKGNILERFSAQQFPDLHSELNLSSLELGDSALYFCASSFKGGTGNEQFFGPGTRLTVL.

In this sample, this clone turned up a few times. The V gene is TRBV18, the J gene TRBJ2-7; TRBD2 matches 15 bases. This CDR3 is built from 20 residues. The trim removed 2 bases at V and 4 bases at J, leaving 15 bases unmatched. Germline V gene lookup returns CDR1 KGHSH and CDR2 LQKENI. The CDR3 DNA follows: TGTGCCAGCTCACCAAAAGGACTAGCGGGAGGGCAGGTGAGCGGGTACGAGCAGTACTTC. It yields the protein CASSPKGLAGGQVSGYEQYF.

V usage is TRBV19 and J usage is TRBJ1-1; 7 bases agree with TRBD1. Looked up from germline, CDR1 is LNHDA and CDR2 is SQIVND (reference sequence). V was pared by 3 bases and J by 6 bases, with 7 bases of the junction left unmatched. The CDR3 is made up of 14 amino acids. The CDR3 sequence: CASSIIGGASEAFF. CDR3 DNA sequence: TGTGCCAGTAGTATTATAGGGGGCGCATCTGAAGCTTTCTTT. Full variable domain (rest looked up from reference TRBV19 and TRBJ1-1): DGGITQSPKYLFRKEGQNVTLSCEQNLNHDAMYWYRQDPGQGLRLIYYSQIVNDFQKGDIAEGYSVSREKKESFPLTVTSAQKNPTAFYLCASSIIGGASEAFFGQGTRLTVV.

In its sample, this clone was seen once. The chain is built from TRBV28 and TRBJ2-1, with D possibly TRBD1 on 6 matching bases. The germline V gene has CDR1 MDHEN and CDR2 SYDVKM. V lost 10 bases to trimming and J lost 2 bases, with 18 bases between them. The CDR3 consists of 15 residues. CDR3 residues: CATSRDRSPYNEQFF. As DNA, the CDR3 is TGTGCCACGTCCAGAGACAGGTCCCCCTACAATGAGCAGTTCTTC.

The chain joins TRBV7-9 to TRBJ1-5, with 7 bases that match TRBD1. The CDR3 is 17 residues long. Trimming took 4 bases from V and 5 from J; bases not matched to a gene: 14. Germline values: CDR1 SEHNR, CDR2 FQNEAQ (reference sequence). The DNA of the CDR3 is TGTGCCAGCAGCTCTCAATCTTATCGACAGGGACATCAGCCCCAGCATTTT. Residues: CASSSQSYRQGHQPQHF.

The chain couples TRBV19 to TRBJ1-5; D possibly corresponds to TRBD1 (6 bases). This CDR3 has 13 amino acids. Germline CDR1 LNHDA, CDR2 SQIVND (reference sequence). The V end lost 7 bases, the J end lost 7 bases, and 14 bases lay between the germline ends. CDR3 coding DNA: TGTGCCAGTAATAAACAGGGTGGCCAGCCCCAGCATTTT. This codes for CASNKQGGQPQHF.

The chain couples TRBV19 to TRBJ1-2; D not resolved. There are 13 residues in the CDR3. CDR1 and CDR2 (germline): LNHDA, SQIVND (reference sequence). Trimming took off 6 bases at V and 7 bases at J, with 15 bases between the two ends. CDR3 amino acids: CASRLTRVFGYTF. The CDR3 bases are TGTGCCAGTAGGCTGACCCGGGTTTTTGGCTACACCTTC. The full variable domain, rest sourced from reference TRBV19 and TRBJ1-2, is DGGITQSPKYLFRKEGQNVTLSCEQNLNHDAMYWYRQDPGQGLRLIYYSQIVNDFQKGDIAEGYSVSREKKESFPLTVTSAQKNPTAFYLCASRLTRVFGYTFGSGTRLTVV.

The V and J genes are TRBV15 and TRBJ2-1; D is unresolved. Germline V CDR1 and CDR2: LNHNV, YYDKDF (reference sequence). The CDR3 runs 13 residues. Between the trimmed V and J ends, which lost 4 bases and 4 bases, there was a span of 8 bases. CDR3 in amino acids: CATSTGAYNEQFF. In DNA, the CDR3 is TGTGCCACCAGCACAGGCGCTTACAATGAGCAGTTCTTC. Variable domain in full (rest from reference TRBV15 and TRBJ2-1): DAMVIQNPRYQVTQFGKPVTLSCSQTLNHNVMYWYQQKSSQAPKLLFHYYDKDFNNEADTPDNFQSRRPNTSFCFLDIRSPGLGDTAMYLCATSTGAYNEQFFGPGTRLTVL.

The chain couples TRBV28 to TRBJ1-1, with TRBD1 matching over 7 bases. This CDR3 is 16 amino acids long. CDR1 and CDR2 from the germline V gene are MDHEN and SYDVKM. With V trimmed by 6 bases and J by 4 bases, 14 bases remained unmatched. DNA of the CDR3: TGTGCCAGCAGCAGCCACTGGACAGGCGCGACCACTGAAGCTTTCTTT. This codes for CASSSHWTGATTEAFF.

The V call is TRBV5-1, the J call TRBJ1-4; 7 bases agree with TRBD1. The germline CDR1 and CDR2 sequences are SGHRS and YFSETQ. Losses at the gene ends were 4 bases for V and 5 bases for J; bases not matched to a gene: 5. This CDR3 region has 14 residues. CDR3 sequence: CASSLGQLNEKLFF. DNA for the CDR3: TGCGCCAGCAGCCTGGGACAGCTGAATGAAAAACTGTTTTTT.

This clone has a single count. The chain recombines TRBV7-8 with TRBJ2-1; D unresolved. CDR1 is SGHVS, CDR2 FQNEAQ, per germline. Trimming removed 6 bases from V and 0 bases from J, with 9 bases in between. CDR3 length: 14 amino acids. The CDR3 sequence is CASSLLSSYNEQFF. The CDR3 DNA is TGTGCCAGCAGTCTCTTGAGCTCCTACAATGAGCAGTTCTTC.

The chain recombines TRBV7-2 with TRBJ1-5, with 8 bases lining up with TRBD1. This CDR3 has 15 residues. After removal of 4 bases from V and 5 bases from J, the junction contained 7 bases not matched to a gene. CDR1 is SGHTA, CDR2 FQGNSA, per germline. In DNA, the CDR3 is TGTGCCAGCAGCTACGCTCAGGGGGCGCATCAGCCCCAGCATTTT. This encodes CASSYAQGAHQPQHF. The full variable domain, with the rest looked up from reference TRBV7-2 and TRBJ1-5, is GAGVSQSPSNKVTEKGKDVELRCDPISGHTALYWYRQSLGQGLEFLIYFQGNSAPDKSGLPSDRFSAERTGGSVSTLTIQRTQQEDSAVYLCASSYAQGAHQPQHFGDGTRLSIL.

This chain links TRBV6-5 with TRBJ2-1; D is undetermined. V was clipped by 6 bases and J by 2 bases, with 8 bases between them. The CDR3 is 13 residues long. Looked up from germline, CDR1 is MNHEY and CDR2 is SVGAGI. The CDR3 is CASRPEAYNEQFF. The CDR3 DNA follows: TGTGCCAGCAGACCCGAGGCCTACAATGAGCAGTTCTTC.